A selection of T cell receptor beta chains follows, all from one sample in a study of identical twins. Each CDR3 protein gets one entry after TCRdb re-called the 5' RACE reads with MiXCR. The table shows 200,000 to 250,000 distinct CDR3 sequences, with 7.5% occurring only once. This sample also appeared in a second study, on yellow fever vaccine responses in identical twins.

The sequencing sample was made of memory (CD45RO+) T cells sorted from blood. All receptors come from a woman in her late teens or twenties in good health. The CDR3 runs from the conserved cysteine through the conserved F or W. The order of the fields is D gene, J gene, V gene, clone size, CDR3 DNA, CDR3 protein. The D gene is left open where the match is weak. Size is omitted from some rows. Given values are once, few, many or a class for expanded clones.

>NA|TRBJ2-1|TRBV7-3|NA
TGTGCCAGCAGCCAGTTAACGGGTAATGAGCAGTTCTTC
CASSQLTGNEQFF
>NA|TRBJ1-1|TRBV7-8|many
TGTGCCAGCAGCTTACGCTCCGGGGGCACTGAAGCTTTCTTT
CASSLRSGGTEAFF
>NA|TRBJ1-1|TRBV6-4|few
TGTGCCAGCAGGCCCGGGCCTAACACTGAAGCTTTCTTT
CASRPGPNTEAFF
>NA|TRBJ2-7|TRBV7-8|NA
TGTGCCAGCACCCCCCGAACAGGGAACTACGAGCAGTACTTC
CASTPRTGNYEQYF
>NA|TRBJ2-6|TRBV28|many
TGTGCCAGCAGTTTAGATTCCGTCTCTGGGGCCAACGTCCTGACTTTC
CASSLDSVSGANVLTF
>TRBD2|TRBJ2-7|TRBV28|NA
TGTGCCAGCAGTGTGACTAGCGGGCCCTCCTACGAGCAGTACTTC
CASSVTSGPSYEQYF
>NA|TRBJ2-5|TRBV18|many
TGTGCCAGCTCACCAACTCAAGAGACCCAGTACTTC
CASSPTQETQYF
>NA|TRBJ2-3|TRBV3-1|NA
TGTGCCAGCAGCCTCCGGTGGGACGGATACACAGATACGCAGTATTTT
CASSLRWDGYTDTQYF
>TRBD1|TRBJ1-6|TRBV12-3/TRBV12-4|many
TGTGCCAGCAGTCCCCGGGACAGGGGTTGGAATTCACCCCTCCACTTT
CASSPRDRGWNSPLHF
>TRBD1|TRBJ1-3|TRBV6-1|NA
TGTGCCAGTCGACAGGGAGGAACTGGAAACACCATATATTTT
CASRQGGTGNTIYF
>NA|TRBJ2-3|TRBV4-3|NA
TGCGCCAGCAGCCAAGATCTCCCGGGCACAGATACGCAGTATTTT
CASSQDLPGTDTQYF
>TRBD2|TRBJ2-3|TRBV7-2|many
TGTGCCAGCAGCCCGAGCGGGGGGAAAGATACGCAGTATTTT
CASSPSGGKDTQYF
>NA|TRBJ1-6|TRBV14|NA
TGTGCCAGCAGCCAAGATCTCCGTTCACCCCTCCACTTT
CASSQDLRSPLHF
>TRBD2|TRBJ2-3|TRBV20-1|many
TGCAGTGCTAGAGATTCTAGCGGGAGGGCAGGCACAGATACGCAGTATTTT
CSARDSSGRAGTDTQYF
>NA|TRBJ2-6|TRBV6-1|NA
TGTGCCAGCAGACGACAGAGCTCTGGGGCCAACGTCCTGACTTTC
CASRRQSSGANVLTF
>NA|TRBJ1-5|TRBV21-1|many
TGTGCCAGCAGCACAACGACATTCCGGGACATCAGCAATCAGCCCCAGCATTTT
CASSTTTFRDISNQPQHF
>TRBD2|TRBJ2-5|TRBV5-1|NA
TGCGCCAGCAGCCGGGACTACGAAAAAGAGACCCAGTACTTC
CASSRDYEKETQYF
>NA|TRBJ2-5|TRBV6-2/TRBV6-3|many
TGTGCCAGCAATCGCGGGACCACGTACCAAGAGACCCAGTACTTC
CASNRGTTYQETQYF
>TRBD1|TRBJ2-5|TRBV7-2|many
TGTGCCAGCAGCCTACAGACAGGGATCCAAGAGACCCAGTACTTC
CASSLQTGIQETQYF
>NA|TRBJ1-4|TRBV28|NA
TGTGCCAGCACCCTCCTGGGAACTAATGAAAAACTGTTTTTT
CASTLLGTNEKLFF
>NA|TRBJ2-7|TRBV14|few
TGTGCCAGCAGCCACCCAACACGGGGCTCGAGCTCCTACGAGCAGTACTTC
CASSHPTRGSSSYEQYF
>NA|TRBJ1-1|TRBV28|few
TGTGCCAGCAGTTTACTGAGCGACGCTGAAGCTTTCTTT
CASSLLSDAEAFF
>NA|TRBJ2-7|TRBV27|few
TGTGCCAGCAGCCTAACTACCTCCTACGAGCAGTACTTC
CASSLTTSYEQYF
>NA|TRBJ2-7|TRBV5-1|many
TGCGCCAGCAGTCGGACCCCGGGGGCGAAGGAGCAGTACTTC
CASSRTPGAKEQYF
>TRBD1|TRBJ2-3|TRBV9|many
TGTGCCAGCAGGTCAGGGGGCAGGACAGATACGCAGTATTTT
CASRSGGRTDTQYF
>NA|TRBJ2-1|TRBV7-3|NA
TGTGCCAGCAGCTCAGGGAAGGGGAGCTCCTACAATGAGCAGTTCTTC
CASSSGKGSSYNEQFF
>NA|TRBJ2-1|TRBV7-2|many
TGTGCCAGCAGCTTAGCGGTAGAGAGCTCCTACAATGAGCAGTTCTTC
CASSLAVESSYNEQFF
>NA|TRBJ2-7|TRBV12-3/TRBV12-4|many
TGTGCCAGCAGTTTAGGGGGAAGCACCGAGCAGTACTTC
CASSLGGSTEQYF
>TRBD2|TRBJ2-5|TRBV9|many
TGTGCCAGCAGCGTAGGAGGACTAGCGGGAGGGCCGTACCAAGAGACCCAGTACTTC
CASSVGGLAGGPYQETQYF
>NA|TRBJ1-5|TRBV12-3/TRBV12-4|many
TGTGCCAGCAGTACCCGTAGGGGCGGGCAGCCCCAGCATTTT
CASSTRRGGQPQHF
>NA|TRBJ1-1|TRBV7-9|NA
TGTGCCAGCAGACGGAACAGGGTAGGTGCGTTGAACACTGAAGCTTTCTTT
CASRRNRVGALNTEAFF
>NA|TRBJ2-2|TRBV12-3/TRBV12-4|many
TGTGCCAGCAGGACAGGACCCCCCACCGGGGAGCTGTTTTTT
CASRTGPPTGELFF
>NA|TRBJ2-2|TRBV28|NA
TGTGCCAGCGAGCAGGGGAACACCGGGGAGCTGTTTTTT
CASEQGNTGELFF
>NA|TRBJ2-2|TRBV2|many
TGTGCCAGCAGTGAATCAAGGGGCACCGGGGAGCTGTTTTTT
CASSESRGTGELFF
>TRBD2|TRBJ2-4|TRBV7-2|many
TGTGCCAGCAGCCCCCAGACTAGCGGGGTATCAACTGCCTTAGCCAAAAACATTCAGTACTTC
CASSPQTSGVSTALAKNIQYF
>NA|TRBJ2-5|TRBV5-6|few
TGTGCCAGCAGCTTGGGACAGAGCCCAAGTACGGAGACCCAGTACTTC
CASSLGQSPSTETQYF
>TRBD1|TRBJ2-5|TRBV15|few
TGTGCCACCAGCAGTACCTCCGTAGGACAGGGACAAGAGACCCAGTACTTC
CATSSTSVGQGQETQYF
>NA|TRBJ1-1|TRBV7-8|NA
TGTGCCAGCAGCCTTGGGGGCAGCGGCACTGAAGCTTTCTTT
CASSLGGSGTEAFF
>TRBD2|TRBJ2-2|TRBV7-3|few
TGTGCCAGCAGCTCAACTAGCGGGGGCACCGGGGAGCTGTTTTTT
CASSSTSGGTGELFF
>TRBD1|TRBJ1-5|TRBV6-1|many
TGTGCCAGCAGTGAGGACAGGGGGGGCAATCAGCCCCAGCATTTT
CASSEDRGGNQPQHF
>TRBD2|TRBJ2-5|TRBV7-2|few
TGTGCCAGCAGCTCCACCCTAGCGGGGGTTGGGAAGAGGACCCAGTACTTC
CASSSTLAGVGKRTQYF
>TRBD1|TRBJ1-2|TRBV29-1|NA
TGCAGCGTCTCCGACGTTACAGGGGGCAACGGGCAATATGGCTACACCTTC
CSVSDVTGGNGQYGYTF
>NA|TRBJ2-7|TRBV11-2|few
TGTGCCAGCACCCCCGGTGAGGGGCGGTACGAGCAGTACTTC
CASTPGEGRYEQYF
>NA|TRBJ1-1|TRBV3-1|many
TGTGCCAGCAGCCAAGCTGGGAGCACTGAAGCTTTCTTT
CASSQAGSTEAFF
>NA|TRBJ2-2|TRBV3-1|many
TGTGCCAGCAGCCGAGAAAAACAGGTGAAAGTGTCCACCGGGGAGCTGTTTTTT
CASSREKQVKVSTGELFF
>NA|TRBJ1-4|TRBV7-9|NA
TGTGCCAGCAGCTCACAGTTTAGTAATGAAAAACTGTTTTTT
CASSSQFSNEKLFF